This T cell receptor (beta chain) was found in a study of CD8+ T cells in alopecia areata. Overall study results and limits: Administration of tofacitinib significantly diminished scalp clonality and expanded CD8+ clones within the top 100.

A word on this clone: The antigen remains unidentified.

The sequencing template was cDNA reverse transcribed from extracted RNA. Generated by immunoSEQ multiplex PCR, the TCRdb table keeps only in-frame clones and is missing some. The sample yields more than 200,000 clones, roughly two fifths seen once. Treatment defined: oral pan-JAK inhibitor, 5-10 mg twice daily. Collected material from alopecia areata patients comprised lesional scalp punch biopsies and peripheral blood. This clonotype originated in a human donor with alopecia areata. The sample consisted of CD4+ T cells sorted from blood, taken at roughly week 36, from a patient treated with tofacitinib.

In nucleotides, the CDR3 is TGTGCCAGCAGCTTAATCCTAGCGGGAGGGTTTGAGACCCAGTACTTC. Amino acid sequence: CASSLILAGGFETQYF. V is TRBV7-2 and J is TRBJ2-5, with 12 bases that match TRBD2. Looked up from germline, CDR1 is SGHTA and CDR2 is FQGNSA. This CDR3 has 16 amino acids. With V trimmed by 2 bases and J by 5 bases, 6 bases remained unmatched.